These 17 T cell receptor beta chains came from one sample sequenced in a study of beta chain features in type 1 diabetes. Reverse transcription of all isolated RNA meant that expressed TCRB transcripts were sequenced. This table comes from immunoSEQ multiplex PCR, and its TCRdb copy is limited to in-frame clones, with some not included. In the table there are around 300,000 clones, under 8.5% of which are singletons. Sequenced: central memory CD4+ T cells from blood. These receptors came from a woman between 18 and 30 years old in good health.

The sample holds one count of this clone. V gene TRBV5-1 combines with J gene TRBJ1-5, with D perhaps matching TRBD1 (6 bases). The CDR3 has 15 residues. The V gene's germline CDR1 is SGHRS and CDR2 YFSETQ. V lost 4 bases and J lost 3, with 14 bases in between. DNA for the CDR3: TGCGCCAGCAGCCAGTTAGGGGGGGACAATCAGCCCCAGCATTTT. It yields the protein CASSQLGGDNQPQHF.

There are many counts of this clone. The rearrangement links TRBV11-2 to TRBJ2-4; D unresolved. This CDR3 has 14 residues. The V gene lost 5 bases and the J gene lost 6 bases, with 14 bases spanning the gap. The germline V gene has CDR1 SGHAT and CDR2 FQNNGV. Here the CDR3 reads CASSPEPYGNIQYF. CDR3 DNA: TGTGCCAGCAGCCCGGAGCCCTATGGAAACATTCAGTACTTC. Based on the CDR3 plus reference TRBV11-2 and TRBJ2-4, the full variable domain is EAGVAQSPRYKIIEKRQSVAFWCNPISGHATLYWYQQILGQGPKLLIQFQNNGVVDDSQLPKDRFSAERLKGVDSTLKIQPAKLEDSAVYLCASSPEPYGNIQYFGAGTRLSVL.

CDR3 sequence (DNA): TGTGCCAGCTCACGAGGGACAGGTAATCAGCCCCAGCATTTT. This encodes CASSRGTGNQPQHF. The genes are TRBV18 and TRBJ1-5; 8 bases map to TRBD1. Germline V lookup: CDR1 KGHSH, CDR2 LQKENI. This CDR3 contains 14 residues. J gave up 4 bases and V 4 bases, and 3 bases lay outside the gene matches.

J is TRBJ2-5 and V is TRBV10-3; TRBD2 agrees at 14 bases. V dropped 2 bases and J dropped 2; count of bases not matched to a gene: 7. The CDR3 totals 18 residues. In germline, CDR1 is ENHRY, CDR2 SYGVKD. The CDR3 bases are TGTGCCATCAGTGAGCCGGGACTAGCGGGGGACGGGCAAGAGACCCAGTACTTC. Translation: CAISEPGLAGDGQETQYF.

The chain couples TRBV11-2 to TRBJ2-5; 8 bases match TRBD2. This CDR3 has 13 amino acids. The V gene end was trimmed by 1 base and the J gene end by 11 bases; junction bases not matched to a gene: 6. Germline values: CDR1 SGHAT, CDR2 FQNNGV. The CDR3 region has the DNA TGTGCCAGCAGCTTAGGAAAAAAGCGGGGGCAGTACTTC. This translates into CASSLGKKRGQYF. The full variable domain, completed using reference TRBV11-2 and TRBJ2-5, is EAGVAQSPRYKIIEKRQSVAFWCNPISGHATLYWYQQILGQGPKLLIQFQNNGVVDDSQLPKDRFSAERLKGVDSTLKIQPAKLEDSAVYLCASSLGKKRGQYFGPGTRLLVL.

The chain recombines TRBV5-4 with TRBJ2-1, with a possible D match to TRBD2 (6 bases). CDR3 length equals 16 residues. Trimming cost V 4 bases and J 0 bases, with 14 bases left between them. Germline V gives CDR1 SGHNT, CDR2 YYREEE (reference sequence). As DNA, the CDR3 is TGTGCCAGCAGCCGCAGCGGGTCATTCTCCTACAATGAGCAGTTCTTC. Translation: CASSRSGSFSYNEQFF.

The chain is built from TRBV27 and TRBJ2-7; D uncertain. Trimming cost V 4 bases and J 3 bases, with 10 bases left between them. The CDR3 has 13 residues. Germline V gives CDR1 MNHEY, CDR2 SMNVEV (reference sequence). The CDR3 DNA reads TGTGCCAGCAGTTATCGACCCAACTACGAGCAGTACTTC. Amino acids: CASSYRPNYEQYF.

A few counts support this clone. V is TRBV7-9 and J is TRBJ2-3; the D is unclear. There are 11 residues in the CDR3. Trimming took off 6 bases at V and 3 bases at J, with 4 bases between the two ends. The germline CDR1 and CDR2 sequences are SEHNR and FQNEAQ (reference sequence). The CDR3 DNA follows: TGTGCCAGCAGTCGTACAGATACGCAGTATTTT. Its translation is CASSRTDTQYF.

V usage is TRBV5-6 and J usage is TRBJ2-2, with 12 bases lining up with TRBD2. This CDR3 has 16 amino acids. V was clipped by 2 bases and J by 2 bases; unmatched bases: 1. Germline V gene sequence: CDR1 SGHDT, CDR2 YYEEEE. CDR3 region: CASSFGLAGNTGELFF. The CDR3 nucleotides are TGTGCCAGCAGCTTTGGACTAGCGGGAAACACCGGGGAGCTGTTTTTT.

This clone was picked up many times. The CDR3 loop reads CASSPSWETQYF. The CDR3, as DNA: TGTGCCAGCAGCCCGAGCTGGGAGACCCAGTACTTC. The rearrangement links TRBV14 to TRBJ2-5; D is ambiguous. Germline V CDR1 and CDR2: SGHDN, FVKESK. The V gene lost 4 bases and the J gene lost 5 bases, with 8 bases spanning the gap. The CDR3 consists of 12 residues.

The V and J genes are TRBV7-9 and TRBJ2-1; 8 positions match TRBD1. The germline V gene encodes CDR1 SEHNR and CDR2 FQNEAQ (reference sequence). This CDR3 is 16 amino acids long. Trimming cost V 7 bases and J 6 bases; bases outside gene matches: 14. The CDR3 sequence is CASTPGPGTGGNEQFF. The CDR3 coding sequence is TGTGCCAGCACCCCAGGTCCCGGTACAGGGGGCAATGAGCAGTTCTTC.

This clone has more than one count but fewer than ten. The chain uses TRBV12-5 and TRBJ1-2; D gene unclear. The CDR3 consists of 11 residues. Germline V gene sequence: CDR1 LGHNT, CDR2 FRNRAP. Trimming took off 4 bases at V and 4 bases at J, with 4 bases between the two ends. The CDR3 DNA reads as TGTGCTAGTGGTTCTGGCTATGGCTACACCTTC. Translating gives CASGSGYGYTF.

The chain carries TRBV6-1 and TRBJ2-1; D remains unclear. CDR1 and CDR2 from the germline V gene are MNHNS and SASEGT. The V end was cut by 7 bases, the J end by 4 bases, with 5 bases between. This CDR3 is 11 amino acids long. The CDR3 coding sequence is TGTGCCAGCACATCGTACAATGAGCAGTTCTTC. This sequence encodes CASTSYNEQFF.

This clone turned up a few times. This chain connects TRBV6-5 to TRBJ2-1; 13 positions match TRBD2. Germline V lookup: CDR1 MNHEY, CDR2 SVGAGI. The V gene end was trimmed by 8 bases and the J gene end by 4 bases; junction bases not matched to a gene: 5. The CDR3 is made up of 15 amino acids. CDR3 bases: TGTGCCAGCGGGAGACTAGCGGGGGGATACAATGAGCAGTTCTTC. Residues: CASGRLAGGYNEQFF.

The genes are TRBV7-9 and TRBJ2-1; perhaps TRBD1 as D (5 bases). The germline CDR1 and CDR2 sequences are SEHNR and FQNEAQ (reference sequence). Trimming cost V 5 bases and J 5 bases, with 16 bases left between them. CDR3 length: 15 residues. CDR3 sequence: CASSRSRQLDNEQFF. The CDR3 region has the DNA TGTGCCAGCAGCCGCTCCCGACAGCTCGACAATGAGCAGTTCTTC.

There are many counts of this clone. Different DNA sequences within this sample yield the same CDR3. CDR3 DNA sequence: TGTGCCAGCAGCCCCTACAATGAGCAGTTCTTC. This codes for CASSPYNEQFF. This rearrangement joins TRBV7-2 to TRBJ2-1; D not resolved. Trimming took off 5 bases at V and 2 bases at J, with 1 base between the two ends. The germline gives CDR1 SGHTA, CDR2 FQGNSA. The CDR3 has 11 residues.

This chain uses TRBV14 with TRBJ1-6; no clear D. This CDR3 has 14 amino acids. The germline V gene encodes CDR1 SGHDN and CDR2 FVKESK. V gave up 0 bases and J gave up 7 bases, with 7 bases separating them. The CDR3 DNA follows: TGTGCCAGCAGCCAAGAATCTCGAAATTCACCCCTCCACTTT. It specifies CASSQESRNSPLHF.